Listed here are 26 T cell receptor beta chains from one sample, sequenced in a study of post-analysis software for immune sequencing data. Prepared TCR beta cDNA libraries contained unique molecular identifiers. TCRdb ran MiXCR on the PCR reads and lists one entry per CDR3 protein. The table records hundreds of thousands of distinct CDR3 sequences, around 64% of them present only once. Findings and caveats of the study: Roughly five TRBV segments appeared more often in patients than in controls, and TRBV5-6, TRBV5-1 and TRBV20-1 were among these.

Antigens for these TCRs are unknown. Sequences were obtained from blood. All receptors come from a girl aged 2-9 years with multiple sclerosis.

The V gene is TRBV2, the J gene TRBJ1-2; 8 nucleotides agree with TRBD1. Germline CDR1 SNHLY, CDR2 FYNNEI. With V trimmed by 2 bases and J by 7 bases, 3 bases remained unmatched. The CDR3 is 13 amino acids. CDR3 amino acids: CASSETRGLGYTF. CDR3 DNA sequence: TGTGCCAGCAGTGAAACCAGGGGGCTTGGCTACACCTTC.

The rearrangement uses TRBV6-5 and TRBJ1-2, with 7 bases matching TRBD1. Trimming cost V 2 bases and J 3 bases; bases outside gene matches: 3. The CDR3 is 14 residues long. Germline lookup yields CDR1 MNHEY and CDR2 SVGAGI. The CDR3 coding sequence is TGTGCCAGCAGTTACGACAGGGTATACTATGGCTACACCTTC. It translates to CASSYDRVYYGYTF.

J is TRBJ2-6 and V is TRBV4-1, with D possibly TRBD2 on 5 matching bases. Germline V CDR1 and CDR2: MGHRA, YSYEKL. The CDR3 loop spans 17 amino acids. V was pared by 0 bases and J by 0 bases, with 9 bases between. The CDR3 nucleotides read TGCGCCAGCAGCCAAGAAACCGGGGACTCTGGGGCCAACGTCCTGACTTTC. The encoded protein is CASSQETGDSGANVLTF.

The chain has TRBV6-1 and TRBJ2-5, with 8 positions matching TRBD1. V shed 10 bases and J 2 bases; nucleotides not matched to a gene: 9. The germline CDR1 and CDR2 sequences are MNHNS and SASEGT. The CDR3 is 14 amino acids. CDR3 coding DNA: TGTGCCATATTTCAGGGGGCGCGGCAAGAGACCCAGTACTTC. It yields the protein CAIFQGARQETQYF.

CDR3 sequence (DNA): TGTGCCAGCAGTTTAAGAGGGCTAAGATGGACTGAAGCTTTCTTT. Its translation is CASSLRGLRWTEAFF. This chain joins TRBV12-3 or TRBV12-4 and TRBJ1-1; D remains unclear. Trimming took 2 bases from V and 5 from J, leaving 15 bases between them. The CDR3 sequence is 15 residues long.

This clonotype came up a few times. The genes are TRBV20-1 and TRBJ1-4; D possibly corresponds to TRBD1 (6 bases). The CDR3 runs 13 residues. Trimming shortened V by 6 bases and J by 10 bases, and 18 bases separated the two germline ends. Per germline, CDR1 DFQATT and CDR2 SNEGSKA (reference sequence). The CDR3 is CSAGAIGTSKLFF. CDR3 nucleotide sequence: TGCAGTGCCGGAGCAATCGGGACATCAAAACTGTTTTTT.

The J gene is TRBJ2-7, the V gene TRBV12-3 or TRBV12-4; 11 bases line up with TRBD1. Trimming at V came to 1 base and at J to 3 bases, leaving 2 bases not matched to a gene. The CDR3 runs to 15 residues. CDR3 residues: CASSLGDRGYYEQYF. The DNA of the CDR3 is TGTGCCAGCAGTTTAGGGGACAGGGGGTACTACGAGCAGTACTTC.

V is TRBV20-1 and J is TRBJ2-7, with 8 nucleotides matching TRBD2. Germline V lookup: CDR1 DFQATT, CDR2 SNEGSKA (reference sequence). J gave up 3 bases and V 5 bases, and 9 bases lay outside the gene matches. CDR3 length: 14 amino acids. Here the CDR3 reads CSAPPGGGRYEQYF. Written as DNA, the CDR3 is TGCAGTGCTCCCCCCGGGGGGGGCCGCTACGAGCAGTACTTC.

The chain has TRBV6-5 and TRBJ1-1; D uncertain. CDR1 is MNHEY, CDR2 SVGAGI, per germline. V lost 2 bases and J 5 bases, leaving 15 bases between the germline ends. CDR3 size: 15 residues. The CDR3 coding sequence is TGTGCCAGCAGTTACGCATTACATGAACAGACTGAAGCTTTCTTT. It yields the protein CASSYALHEQTEAFF.

The chain is built from TRBV12-3 or TRBV12-4 and TRBJ2-1, with TRBD1 matching 10 bases. The CDR3 length is 15 residues. Trimming took 5 bases from V and 9 from J; bases not matched to a gene: 10. CDR3 nucleotide sequence: TGTGCCAGCAGTGAAAATGCCGGGACAGGGGCTGAGCAGTTCTTC. Its translation: CASSENAGTGAEQFF.

The V gene is TRBV6-5, the J gene TRBJ2-5; TRBD2 matches at 13 bases. V gave up 6 bases and J gave up 2 bases; unmatched junction bases: 3. This CDR3 is 15 amino acids long. Per the germline V gene, CDR1 is MNHEY and CDR2 is SVGAGI. The CDR3 region is CASSQLAGGQETQYF. The DNA for the CDR3 is TGTGCCAGCAGCCAACTAGCGGGGGGGCAAGAGACCCAGTACTTC.

This clonotype was seen more than once but under ten times. V is TRBV20-1 and J is TRBJ2-1; the match to TRBD2 covers 11 bases. The CDR3 runs to 15 residues. V shed 5 bases, J shed 4 bases, and the junction held 7 bases outside the gene matches. Germline CDR1 is DFQATT and CDR2 is SNEGSKA (reference sequence). The DNA for the CDR3 is TGCAGTGCTTTAGCGGGAGGGCACTTGTACAATGAGCAGTTCTTC. Residues: CSALAGGHLYNEQFF.

The rearrangement uses TRBV29-1 and TRBJ2-3; D ambiguous. Germline V lookup: CDR1 SQVTM, CDR2 ANQGSEA. This CDR3 has 13 residues. V was trimmed by 5 bases and J by 2 bases, leaving 11 bases between them. CDR3 sequence reads: CSVYELNTDTQYF. In nucleotides, the CDR3 is TGCAGCGTTTATGAGCTGAACACAGATACGCAGTATTTT.

On this clonotype: The junction does not match germline at one end; this may be a read error. The V gene is TRBV11-2, the J gene TRBJ2-3; 7 positions agree with TRBD2. Looked up from germline, CDR1 is SGHAT and CDR2 is FQNNGV. This CDR3 has 17 amino acids. The CDR3 here is CASSLFPVERETDAQYF. DNA of the CDR3: TGTGCCAGCAGCTTATTCCCAGTCGAGCGGGAAACAGATGCGCAGTATTTT. The full variable domain, in which reference TRBV11-2 and TRBJ2-3 provide the parts outside the CDR3, is EAGVAQSPRYKIIEKRQSVAFWCNPISGHATLYWYQQILGQGPKLLIQFQNNGVVDDSQLPKDRFSAERLKGVDSTLKIQPAKLEDSAVYLCASSLFPVERETDAQYFGPGTRLTVL.

The chain combines TRBV7-2 with TRBJ2-2; a possible D gene is TRBD2 (5 bases). Germline values: CDR1 SGHTA, CDR2 FQGNSA. This CDR3 contains 15 residues. V was clipped by 3 bases and J by 0 bases, with 8 bases between them. CDR3 sequence reads: CASSFRGTNTGELFF. CDR3 sequence (DNA): TGTGCCAGCAGCTTTCGAGGGACGAACACCGGGGAGCTGTTTTTT.

This clonotype was detected only a few times. V is TRBV11-2 and J is TRBJ2-3; 10 nucleotides match TRBD2. CDR1 is SGHAT, CDR2 FQNNGV, per germline. V dropped 0 bases and J dropped 6; count of bases not matched to a gene: 12. The CDR3 covers 18 residues. For the CDR3, the DNA is TGTGCCAGCAGCTTAGAAACCCGGACTAGCGGAAAGGGGGATACGCAGTATTTT. This encodes CASSLETRTSGKGDTQYF.

This chain uses TRBV6-5 with TRBJ2-1; possibly TRBD2 for D (7 bases). Germline V gives CDR1 MNHEY, CDR2 SVGAGI. Trimming cost V 6 bases and J 7 bases, with 19 bases left between them. The CDR3 loop spans 15 amino acids. CDR3 protein: CASRPAGGPINEQFF. The CDR3 DNA sequence: TGTGCCAGCAGGCCGGCCGGGGGGCCAATAAATGAGCAGTTCTTC.

This chain connects TRBV29-1 to TRBJ1-2; tentatively, D is TRBD1 (6 bases). Looked up from germline, CDR1 is SQVTM and CDR2 is ANQGSEA. The length of the CDR3 is 12 residues. The V end was cut by 2 bases, the J end by 6 bases, with 10 bases between. The DNA for the CDR3 is TGCAGCGTTGAAAAGACAGGCGATGGCTACACCTTC. Translating gives CSVEKTGDGYTF.

The V and J genes are TRBV9 and TRBJ2-1; 9 nucleotides align to TRBD2. Germline loops: CDR1 SGDLS, CDR2 YYNGEE. V lost 2 bases to trimming and J lost 6 bases; unmatched junction nucleotides: 6. There are 15 residues in the CDR3. This chain's CDR3 is CASSVYAGGPNEQFF. Written as DNA, the CDR3 is TGTGCCAGCAGCGTCTACGCGGGGGGGCCCAATGAGCAGTTCTTC. Drawing the rest from reference TRBV9 and TRBJ2-1, the complete variable domain is DSGVTQTPKHLITATGQRVTLRCSPRSGDLSVYWYQQSLDQGLQFLIQYYNGEERAKGNILERFSAQQFPDLHSELNLSSLELGDSALYFCASSVYAGGPNEQFFGPGTRLTVL.

The V and J genes are TRBV18 and TRBJ2-3, with 7 bases identical to TRBD2. The CDR3 runs 16 residues. Trimming cost V 6 bases and J 5 bases; bases outside gene matches: 14. Germline CDR1 is KGHSH and CDR2 is LQKENI. CDR3 sequence reads: CASSGRGRGEIDTQYF. The CDR3 coding sequence is TGTGCCAGCTCCGGCCGTGGACGGGGGGAAATAGATACGCAGTATTTT.

The rearrangement joins TRBV20-1 to TRBJ1-2, with D possibly TRBD1 on 6 matching bases. This CDR3 has 14 residues. The V gene's germline CDR1 is DFQATT and CDR2 SNEGSKA (reference sequence). The V gene lost 2 bases and the J gene lost 8 bases, with 18 bases spanning the gap. The CDR3 DNA sequence: TGCAGTGCTAGATTGCCTCAGGGGAATGGGGGCTACACCTTC. It codes for CSARLPQGNGGYTF.

This clonotype came up a few times. The chain links TRBV27 to TRBJ2-3; 13 bases are shared with TRBD2. Trimming removed 5 bases from V and 5 bases from J; junction bases left unmatched: 7. The CDR3 totals 16 residues. Germline loops: CDR1 MNHEY, CDR2 SMNVEV (reference sequence). The CDR3 spells CASSGLAGAPLDTQYF. The DNA for the CDR3 is TGTGCCAGCAGTGGACTAGCGGGGGCCCCCCTAGATACGCAGTATTTT.

The chain has TRBV2 and TRBJ2-5; TRBD2 might be the D (6 bases). The ends were cut back, 11 bases at V and 3 bases at J, with 13 bases in the middle. Germline V gene sequence: CDR1 SNHLY, CDR2 FYNNEI. CDR3 length: 12 amino acids. The CDR3 sequence is CAGGTRKETQYF. For the CDR3, the DNA is TGTGCCGGCGGGACGAGGAAAGAGACCCAGTACTTC.

This clonotype was seen a handful of times. The V and J genes are TRBV7-6 and TRBJ1-2, with a possible D match to TRBD1 (5 bases). This CDR3 spans 15 amino acids. Germline values: CDR1 SGHVS, CDR2 FNYEAQ. The V end lost 4 bases, the J end lost 4 bases, and 16 bases lay between the germline ends. CDR3 loop: CASSYDNSGTYGYTF. The DNA for the CDR3 is TGTGCCAGCAGCTACGACAACTCGGGGACCTATGGCTACACCTTC. The full variable domain, rest sourced from reference TRBV7-6 and TRBJ1-2, is GAGVSQSPRYKVTKRGQDVALRCDPISGHVSLYWYRQALGQGPEFLTYFNYEAQQDKSGLPNDRFSAERPEGSISTLTIQRTEQRDSAMYRCASSYDNSGTYGYTFGSGTRLTVV.

This clonotype was counted between two and nine times. CDR3 residues: CSVGRTSLADTQYF. The CDR3 DNA sequence: TGCAGCGTCGGGAGGACTAGCTTGGCAGATACGCAGTATTTT. The chain is built from TRBV29-1 and TRBJ2-3, with TRBD2 matching 8 bases. The V gene's germline CDR1 is SQVTM and CDR2 ANQGSEA. The CDR3 extends over 14 amino acids. V lost 6 bases to trimming and J lost 4 bases; unmatched junction nucleotides: 9.

This sequence joins TRBV12-3 or TRBV12-4 and TRBJ2-3; TRBD2 matches at 10 bases. The CDR3 is 16 amino acids. V gave up 1 base and J gave up 3 bases; unmatched junction bases: 4. The CDR3 bases are TGTGCCAGCAGTTTAGAACTAGCGGGGTTAACAGATACGCAGTATTTT. It is translated as CASSLELAGLTDTQYF.